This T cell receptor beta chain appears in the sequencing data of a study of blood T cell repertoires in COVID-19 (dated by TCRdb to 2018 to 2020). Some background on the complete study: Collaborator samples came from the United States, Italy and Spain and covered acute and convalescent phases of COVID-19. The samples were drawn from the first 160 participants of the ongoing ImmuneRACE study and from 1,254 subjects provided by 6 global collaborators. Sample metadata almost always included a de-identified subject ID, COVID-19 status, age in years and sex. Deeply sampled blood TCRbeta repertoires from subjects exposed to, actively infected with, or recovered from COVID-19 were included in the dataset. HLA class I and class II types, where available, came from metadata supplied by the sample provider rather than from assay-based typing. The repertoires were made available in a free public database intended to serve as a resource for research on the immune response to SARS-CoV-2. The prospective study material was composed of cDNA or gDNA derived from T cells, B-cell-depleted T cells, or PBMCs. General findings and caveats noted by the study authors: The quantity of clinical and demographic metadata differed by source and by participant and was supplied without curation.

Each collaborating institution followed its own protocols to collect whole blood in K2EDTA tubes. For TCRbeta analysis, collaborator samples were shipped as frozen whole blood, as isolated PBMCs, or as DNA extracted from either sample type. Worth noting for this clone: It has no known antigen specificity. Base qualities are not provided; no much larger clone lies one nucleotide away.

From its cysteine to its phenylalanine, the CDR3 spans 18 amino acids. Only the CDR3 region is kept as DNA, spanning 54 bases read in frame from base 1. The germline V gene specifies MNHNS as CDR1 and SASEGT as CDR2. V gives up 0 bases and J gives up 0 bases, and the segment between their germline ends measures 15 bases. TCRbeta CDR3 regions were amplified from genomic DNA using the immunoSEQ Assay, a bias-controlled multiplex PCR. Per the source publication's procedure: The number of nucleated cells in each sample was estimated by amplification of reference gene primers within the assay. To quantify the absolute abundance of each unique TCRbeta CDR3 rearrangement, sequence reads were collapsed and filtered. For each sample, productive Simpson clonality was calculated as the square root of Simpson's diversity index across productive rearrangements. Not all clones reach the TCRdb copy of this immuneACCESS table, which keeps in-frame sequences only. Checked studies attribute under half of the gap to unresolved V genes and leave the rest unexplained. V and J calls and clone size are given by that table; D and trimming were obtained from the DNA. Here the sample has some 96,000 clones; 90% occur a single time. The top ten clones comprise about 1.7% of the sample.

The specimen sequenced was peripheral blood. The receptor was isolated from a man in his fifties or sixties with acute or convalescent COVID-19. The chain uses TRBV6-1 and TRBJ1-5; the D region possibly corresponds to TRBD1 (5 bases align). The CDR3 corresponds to CASSEAPSSQASNQPQHF. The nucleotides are TGTGCCAGCAGTGAAGCGCCTTCGTCACAGGCTAGCAATCAGCCCCAGCATTTT.